This TCR beta chain was recovered during a study of blood T cell repertoires in COVID-19. Across the study: Whether acute or convalescent, the COVID-19 samples came from the United States, Italy and Spain. In each case, the material was cDNA or gDNA derived from T cells, B-cell-depleted T cells, or PBMCs.

Germline V lookup: CDR1 SEHNR, CDR2 FQNEAQ (reference sequence). V was clipped by 2 bases and J by 0 bases, with 13 bases between them. CDR3 length equals 16 residues. Per the authors' pipeline: Scientists estimated how many nucleated cells there were by amplifying reference gene primers. TCRdb's table, derived via immunoSEQ multiplex PCR, lists solely in-frame clones and lacks some. D and trimming were read from the DNA, whereas the V and J calls and clone size are those reported in that table. The sample carries 290,000 or so clones, roughly 87% recorded once. This sequence joins TRBV7-9 and TRBJ1-1, with D possibly being TRBD1 (6 bases). Specimen: peripheral blood. This sequence originates from a young man with active or convalescent COVID-19. CDR3 loop: CASSLTGTRLNTEAFF. The CDR3, as DNA: TGTGCCAGCAGCTTAACGGGGACACGTCTGAACACTGAAGCTTTCTTT.